The next 30 T cell receptor beta chains were all read from a single sample in a study of cytotoxic CD8 clonotypes in ibrutinib-treated CLL. Profiled with immunoSEQ multiplex PCR; TCRdb holds only in-frame clones, not every one. Among some 350,000 clones listed, around 66% were seen once. Source: PBMCs, taken after 36 months of ibrutinib treatment. These receptors originate from a human donor with chronic lymphocytic leukemia.

The chain recombines TRBV5-4 with TRBJ1-2; no clear D gene. The germline gives CDR1 SGHNT, CDR2 YYREEE (reference sequence). The V end lost 2 bases, the J end lost 2 bases, and 10 bases lay between the germline ends. This CDR3 is 14 amino acids long. The CDR3 spells CASSFGGRNYGYTF. DNA of the CDR3: TGTGCCAGCAGCTTCGGTGGCAGGAACTATGGCTACACCTTC.

The rearrangement links TRBV5-1 to TRBJ1-5; D is possibly TRBD1 (5 bases). Trimming removed 0 bases at V and 0 bases at J, with 7 bases between. The CDR3 has 15 amino acids. Germline V gene data show CDR1 as SGHRS and CDR2 as YFSETQ. The CDR3 reads CASSLGTSSNQPQHF. The CDR3 DNA reads TGCGCCAGCAGCTTGGGGACAAGTAGCAATCAGCCCCAGCATTTT. Combining the CDR3 with reference TRBV5-1 and TRBJ1-5 gives the whole variable domain KAGVTQTPRYLIKTRGQQVTLSCSPISGHRSVSWYQQTPGQGLQFLFEYFSETQRNKGNFPGRFSGRQFSNSRSEMNVSTLELGDSALYLCASSLGTSSNQPQHFGDGTRLSIL.

The chain employs TRBV4-3 and TRBJ1-3; D perhaps matches TRBD1 (5 bases). Germline V gene data show CDR1 as LGHNA and CDR2 as YSLEER. The ends were cut back, 1 base at V and 0 bases at J, with 10 bases in the middle. This CDR3 comprises 16 residues. The CDR3 spells CASSQVIRGSGNTIYF. CDR3 coding DNA: TGCGCCAGCAGCCAAGTAATTAGGGGCTCTGGAAACACCATATATTTT.

This rearrangement joins TRBV2 to TRBJ2-1; 9 nucleotides line up with TRBD2. The trim removed 8 bases at V and 3 bases at J, leaving 14 bases unmatched. The germline CDR1 and CDR2 sequences are SNHLY and FYNNEI. The CDR3 extends over 17 amino acids. The CDR3 region is CASSRGIAGVVYNEQFF. The CDR3 DNA reads TGTGCCAGCTCTCGGGGGATAGCGGGAGTGGTCTACAATGAGCAGTTCTTC.

This clone appeared once. The chain uses TRBV5-1 and TRBJ1-1; D perhaps matches TRBD1 (6 bases). The germline V gene has CDR1 SGHRS and CDR2 YFSETQ. There are 13 residues in the CDR3. V was cut by 4 bases and J by 5 bases, with 12 bases left in between. In nucleotides, the CDR3 is TGCGCCAGCAGCAAACAGGGTTGGACTGAAGCTTTCTTT. Encoded protein: CASSKQGWTEAFF.

V and J are TRBV6-5 and TRBJ2-1; a weak D match, TRBD1 (5 bases). The CDR3 spans 15 residues. Trimming took 1 base from V and 7 from J, leaving 14 bases between them. Germline lookup yields CDR1 MNHEY and CDR2 SVGAGI. The CDR3 nucleotides read TGTGCCAGCAGTTACTGGACCCAGGGCTGGAATGAGCAGTTCTTC. This gives the protein CASSYWTQGWNEQFF.

A single count supports this clone. The chain couples TRBV7-6 to TRBJ2-6; D is perhaps TRBD1 (5 bases). The CDR3 is made up of 16 amino acids. Trimming shortened V by 0 bases and J by 2 bases, and 8 bases separated the two germline ends. CDR1 SGHVS and CDR2 FNYEAQ come from the germline V gene. This CDR3 reads CASSLAQGAGANVLTF. The CDR3 DNA is TGTGCCAGCAGCTTAGCCCAGGGTGCTGGGGCCAACGTCCTGACTTTC.

This chain connects TRBV9 to TRBJ2-3, with 10 bases that match TRBD2. The CDR3 totals 15 residues. Germline-derived CDR1 and CDR2 are SGDLS and YYNGEE. Trimming cost V 2 bases and J 2 bases; bases outside gene matches: 2. The CDR3 loop reads CASSVSGGDTDTQYF. The CDR3 DNA reads as TGTGCCAGCAGCGTGAGCGGGGGGGACACAGATACGCAGTATTTT.

This clone was picked up a small number of times. V is TRBV11-2 and J is TRBJ2-7; the D is unclear. The ends were cut back, 1 base at V and 6 bases at J, with 7 bases in the middle. CDR3 length: 12 amino acids. Looked up from germline, CDR1 is SGHAT and CDR2 is FQNNGV. The CDR3: CASSLGPTEQYF. The CDR3 DNA sequence: TGTGCCAGCAGCTTAGGACCTACCGAGCAGTACTTC.

This rearrangement joins TRBV27 to TRBJ1-2; no firm D call. Germline V gene sequence: CDR1 MNHEY, CDR2 SMNVEV (reference sequence). The germline V and J ends were trimmed by 1 base and 4 bases, with 7 bases remaining between them. The CDR3 is made up of 13 amino acids. As DNA, the CDR3 is TGTGCCAGCAGTTTATTTGCCGGCTATGGCTACACCTTC. Translation: CASSLFAGYGYTF.

The sample holds a few counts of this clone. The chain is built from TRBV5-1 and TRBJ2-2; 7 nucleotides align to TRBD2. This CDR3 contains 16 residues. The junction had 3 bases not matched to a gene; V was cut back by 1 base and J by 0 bases. Germline V gene data show CDR1 as SGHRS and CDR2 as YFSETQ. CDR3 nucleotides: TGCGCCAGCAGCTTGCTAGCGGCACCGAACACCGGGGAGCTGTTTTTT. Its protein product is CASSLLAAPNTGELFF.

CDR3 residues: CSGTVGDPGLLFF. The CDR3 DNA reads TGCAGCGGCACGGTGGGGGACCCCGGACTGCTGTTTTTT. The rearrangement links TRBV29-1 to TRBJ1-4; weak D call: TRBD1 (5 bases). The V and J ends lost 7 bases and 14 bases respectively, with 23 bases between them. The CDR3 is made up of 13 amino acids. Germline loops: CDR1 SQVTM, CDR2 ANQGSEA.

The CDR3 spells CASSLDGTGRGYTF. The DNA for the CDR3 is TGTGCCAGCAGCTTGGACGGGACAGGGAGAGGCTACACCTTC. The V gene is TRBV5-4, the J gene TRBJ1-2; TRBD1 agrees at 9 bases. Trimming removed 0 bases from V and 8 bases from J; junction bases left unmatched: 5. The V gene's germline CDR1 is SGHNT and CDR2 YYREEE (reference sequence). The CDR3 has 14 amino acids. Full variable domain (missing parts from reference TRBV5-4 and TRBJ1-2): ETGVTQSPTHLIKTRGQQVTLRCSSQSGHNTVSWYQQALGQGPQFIFQYYREEENGRGNFPPRFSGLQFPNYSSELNVNALELDDSALYLCASSLDGTGRGYTFGSGTRLTVV.

The rearrangement uses TRBV7-9 and TRBJ1-5, with D possibly matching TRBD1 (5 bases). The germline V gene encodes CDR1 SEHNR and CDR2 FQNEAQ (reference sequence). V was pared by 5 bases and J by 0 bases, with 8 bases between. The CDR3 extends over 14 amino acids. The CDR3 sequence is CASSRGDSNQPQHF. The DNA of the CDR3 is TGTGCCAGCAGCAGAGGGGATAGCAATCAGCCCCAGCATTTT.

Only a few counts were recorded for this clone. V usage is TRBV7-9 and J usage is TRBJ1-3; possible D gene TRBD1, 6 bases. CDR1 is SEHNR and CDR2 is FQNEAQ in the germline V gene (reference sequence). The CDR3 sequence is 18 residues long. Trimming pared 2 bases from V and 1 base from J, leaving 18 bases between. The CDR3 DNA follows: TGTGCCAGCAGCTTACTCAGGACAGCATTGACTTCTGGAAACACCATATATTTT. Protein product: CASSLLRTALTSGNTIYF.

V usage is TRBV7-9 and J usage is TRBJ2-7; D gene ambiguous. Trimming removed 1 base at V and 3 bases at J, with 10 bases between. The germline V gene encodes CDR1 SEHNR and CDR2 FQNEAQ (reference sequence). The CDR3 length is 14 residues. CDR3: CASSLEGSGYEQYF. CDR3 sequence (DNA): TGTGCCAGCAGCTTAGAGGGATCGGGCTACGAGCAGTACTTC.

CDR3 residues: CSARPSYEQYF. For the CDR3, the DNA is TGCAGTGCTAGACCCAGCTACGAGCAGTACTTC. The genes are TRBV20-1 and TRBJ2-7; D call uncertain. The CDR3 length is 11 residues. Germline assignment: CDR1 DFQATT and CDR2 SNEGSKA (reference sequence). The V end lost 2 bases, the J end lost 3 bases, and 5 bases lay between the germline ends.

This chain connects TRBV7-9 to TRBJ2-7, with TRBD1 identical over 7 bases. The ends lost 6 bases at V and 5 bases at J; junction bases unmatched: 19. Germline V gene data show CDR1 as SEHNR and CDR2 as FQNEAQ (reference sequence). The length of the CDR3 is 17 residues. The CDR3 region has the DNA TGTGCCAGCAGTGACAGGGCAGGGCGTTGGCTTGGTAACGAGCAGTACTTC. The encoded protein is CASSDRAGRWLGNEQYF.

The chain uses TRBV19 and TRBJ1-3; D ambiguous. V lost 4 bases to trimming and J lost 0 bases, with 19 bases between them. Germline CDR1 is LNHDA and CDR2 is SQIVND (reference sequence). The CDR3 is 18 residues long. The chain's CDR3 is CASSRKKGSSSSGNTIYF. The DNA for the CDR3 is TGTGCCAGTAGTAGGAAGAAGGGTAGCTCCAGCTCTGGAAACACCATATATTTT.

This clone was counted only a few times. The V call is TRBV19, the J call TRBJ2-1, with D tentatively TRBD1 (5 bases). CDR3 length: 14 amino acids. Germline loops: CDR1 LNHDA, CDR2 SQIVND (reference sequence). Trimming stripped 3 bases from V and 4 bases from J, with 10 bases between. This CDR3 is CASSMLTGYNEQFF. CDR3 in DNA: TGTGCCAGTAGTATGCTAACAGGTTACAATGAGCAGTTCTTC. The complete variable domain, with remaining parts taken from reference TRBV19 and TRBJ2-1, reads DGGITQSPKYLFRKEGQNVTLSCEQNLNHDAMYWYRQDPGQGLRLIYYSQIVNDFQKGDIAEGYSVSREKKESFPLTVTSAQKNPTAFYLCASSMLTGYNEQFFGPGTRLTVL.

V usage is TRBV2 and J usage is TRBJ2-5; weak D call: TRBD1 (6 bases). The CDR3 has 14 residues. With 4 bases removed from V and 2 bases from J, the gap between germline ends came to 11 bases. The germline gives CDR1 SNHLY, CDR2 FYNNEI. Here the CDR3 reads CASSVGTHQETQYF. CDR3 coding DNA: TGTGCCAGCAGTGTCGGGACACATCAAGAGACCCAGTACTTC. Supplemented by reference TRBV2 and TRBJ2-5, the full variable domain reads EPEVTQTPSHQVTQMGQEVILRCVPISNHLYFYWYRQILGQKVEFLVSFYNNEISEKSEIFDDQFSVERPDGSNFTLKIRSTKLEDSAMYFCASSVGTHQETQYFGPGTRLLVL.

V and J are TRBV9 and TRBJ1-2, with unresolved D. The germline V and J ends were trimmed by 5 bases and 5 bases, with 7 bases remaining between them. This CDR3 contains 11 residues. Germline CDR1 is SGDLS and CDR2 is YYNGEE. The CDR3 is CASRSRYGYTF. For the CDR3, the DNA is TGTGCCAGCAGGAGTCGATATGGCTACACCTTC. The variable domain in full, completed from reference TRBV9 and TRBJ1-2, reads DSGVTQTPKHLITATGQRVTLRCSPRSGDLSVYWYQQSLDQGLQFLIQYYNGEERAKGNILERFSAQQFPDLHSELNLSSLELGDSALYFCASRSRYGYTFGSGTRLTVV.

The chain links TRBV5-1 to TRBJ2-7, with TRBD1 matching 9 bases. Germline V lookup: CDR1 SGHRS, CDR2 YFSETQ. V shed 4 bases, J shed 5 bases, and the junction held 7 bases outside the gene matches. This CDR3 comprises 14 residues. The CDR3 sequence: CASSGGTGLDEQYF. CDR3 DNA: TGCGCCAGCAGCGGGGGGACAGGGCTCGACGAGCAGTACTTC.

Only a few counts were recorded for this clone. The V gene is TRBV5-1, the J gene TRBJ2-7, with D possibly matching TRBD1 (5 bases). The CDR3 consists of 15 residues. Trimming removed 0 bases at V and 4 bases at J, with 14 bases between. The germline CDR1 and CDR2 sequences are SGHRS and YFSETQ. The CDR3 sequence is CASSLVAGPTYEQYF. The CDR3 DNA sequence: TGCGCCAGCAGCTTGGTGGCAGGGCCAACGTACGAGCAGTACTTC.

The CDR3 reads CASSPGLAGGLSSYNEQFF. CDR3 DNA: TGCGCCAGCAGCCCCGGACTAGCGGGAGGGCTGAGCTCCTACAATGAGCAGTTCTTC. V usage is TRBV4-1 and J usage is TRBJ2-1; TRBD2 agrees at 15 bases. The CDR3 is 19 amino acids. The ends lost 4 bases at V and 0 bases at J; junction bases unmatched: 7. The germline V gene has CDR1 MGHRA and CDR2 YSYEKL.

The chain is built from TRBV15 and TRBJ1-5; D gene unclear. The V end was cut by 5 bases, the J end by 0 bases, with 17 bases between. Germline CDR1 LNHNV, CDR2 YYDKDF (reference sequence). The length of the CDR3 is 17 residues. As DNA, the CDR3 is TGTGCCACCAGCGCCGTTGGGATATACTCTAGCAATCAGCCCCAGCATTTT. Protein product: CATSAVGIYSSNQPQHF.

This clone occurred once. The V gene is TRBV12-5, the J gene TRBJ2-7; 7 nucleotides line up with TRBD1. The V segment lost 6 bases and the J segment 5 bases; nucleotides outside the gene matches: 10. Germline values: CDR1 LGHNT, CDR2 FRNRAP. The CDR3 consists of 14 residues. The CDR3 DNA sequence: TGTGCTAGTGGAGAGGACAGGACGCCCCACGAGCAGTACTTC. Amino acids: CASGEDRTPHEQYF.

The chain links TRBV4-1 to TRBJ2-2; D may be TRBD1 (6 bases). Between the trimmed V and J ends, which lost 5 bases and 6 bases, there was a span of 16 bases. Germline loops: CDR1 MGHRA, CDR2 YSYEKL. This CDR3 contains 15 residues. In DNA form, the CDR3 reads TGCGCCAGCAGCACACAGGGTCAAATTGCCGGGGAGCTGTTTTTT. This codes for CASSTQGQIAGELFF.

V gene TRBV7-8 combines with J gene TRBJ2-1; 8 nucleotides agree with TRBD2. After removal of 0 bases from V and 8 bases from J, the junction contained 9 bases not matched to a gene. CDR3 size: 16 residues. The germline V gene encodes CDR1 SGHVS and CDR2 FQNEAQ. CDR3 nucleotide sequence: TGTGCCAGCAGCTTAGCGCTGAGCGGGAGTTGGGATGAGCAGTTCTTC. Translating it yields CASSLALSGSWDEQFF.

The chain combines TRBV7-9 with TRBJ2-5; D is perhaps TRBD2 (6 bases). The ends were cut back, 3 bases at V and 2 bases at J, with 13 bases in the middle. The CDR3 covers 15 residues. Germline V gene data show CDR1 as SEHNR and CDR2 as FQNEAQ (reference sequence). CDR3 coding DNA: TGTGCCAGCAGCTTGAAGGGACTGTTTCAAGAGACCCAGTACTTC. Protein sequence: CASSLKGLFQETQYF.